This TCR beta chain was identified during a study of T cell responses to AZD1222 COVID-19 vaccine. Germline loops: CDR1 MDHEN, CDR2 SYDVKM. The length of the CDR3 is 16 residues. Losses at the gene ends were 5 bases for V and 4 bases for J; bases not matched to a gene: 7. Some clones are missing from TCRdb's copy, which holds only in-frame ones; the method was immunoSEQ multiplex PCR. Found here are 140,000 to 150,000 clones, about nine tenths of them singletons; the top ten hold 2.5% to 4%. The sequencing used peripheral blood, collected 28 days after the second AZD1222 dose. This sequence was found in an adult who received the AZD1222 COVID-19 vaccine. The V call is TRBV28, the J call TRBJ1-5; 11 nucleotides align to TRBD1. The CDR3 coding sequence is TGTGCCAGCAGTGTTCCGGGACAGGGGGAGAATCAGCCCCAGCATTTT. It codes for CASSVPGQGENQPQHF.